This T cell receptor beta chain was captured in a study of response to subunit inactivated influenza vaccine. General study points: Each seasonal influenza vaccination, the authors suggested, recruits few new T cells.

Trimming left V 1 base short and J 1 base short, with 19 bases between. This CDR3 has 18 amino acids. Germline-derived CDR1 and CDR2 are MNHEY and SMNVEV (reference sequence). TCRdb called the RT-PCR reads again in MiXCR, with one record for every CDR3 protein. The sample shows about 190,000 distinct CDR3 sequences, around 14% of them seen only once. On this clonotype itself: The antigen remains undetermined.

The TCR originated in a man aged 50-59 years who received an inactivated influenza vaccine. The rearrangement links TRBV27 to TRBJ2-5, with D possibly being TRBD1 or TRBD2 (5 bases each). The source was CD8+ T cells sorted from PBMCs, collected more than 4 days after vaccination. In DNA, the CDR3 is TGTGCCAGCAGTTTATGGGGCGGAGGACTCTCTACCCAAGAGACCCAGTACTTC. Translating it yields CASSLWGGGLSTQETQYF.